This T cell receptor (beta chain) was identified in a study of neoadjuvant anti-PD-1 for oral cavity cancer. On the study more broadly: Patients without progression received a fourth nivolumab dose around day 43, then surgical resection on days 50-56.

Six replicates per PBMC sample, mostly from around 500 ng of genomic DNA. Sequencing was performed with immunoSEQ multiplex PCR; in TCRdb, only in-frame clones are kept and a portion is missing. The profile shows roughly 13,000 clones, about 73% of them singletons. This clone occurred once. Time point described: after neoadjuvant nivolumab, at surgical resection. Stage II-IVA oral cavity squamous cell carcinoma was new and untreated by systemic or radiation therapy. The receptor was derived from a person aged 35-79 years with oral cavity squamous cell carcinoma. The sequenced sample was PBMCs, obtained after nivolumab (anti-PD-1) treatment.

This CDR3 reads CATSGGDGLAGRNEQFF. DNA for the CDR3: TGTGCCACCAGCGGGGGGGACGGGCTAGCGGGAAGGAATGAGCAGTTCTTC. This chain connects TRBV15 to TRBJ2-1; 9 bases agree with TRBD2. The CDR3 runs 17 residues. Germline V gene sequence: CDR1 LNHNV, CDR2 YYDKDF (reference sequence). With V trimmed by 5 bases and J by 7 bases, 15 bases remained unmatched.